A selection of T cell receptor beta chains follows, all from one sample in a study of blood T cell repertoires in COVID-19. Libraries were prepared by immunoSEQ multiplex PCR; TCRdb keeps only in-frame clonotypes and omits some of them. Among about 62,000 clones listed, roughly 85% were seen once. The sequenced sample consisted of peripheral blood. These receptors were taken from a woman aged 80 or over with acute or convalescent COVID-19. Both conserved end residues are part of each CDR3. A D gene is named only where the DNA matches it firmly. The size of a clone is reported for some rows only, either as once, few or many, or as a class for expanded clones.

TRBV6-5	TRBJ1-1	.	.	CASSYSKGRAFF	TGTGCCAGCAGTTACTCGAAGGGGCGAGCTTTCTTT
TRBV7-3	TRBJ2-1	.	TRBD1	CASSLDRENEQFF	TGTGCCAGCAGCTTGGACAGGGAAAATGAGCAGTTCTTC
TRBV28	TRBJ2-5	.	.	CASSVRETQYF	TGTGCCAGCAGTGTTCGGGAGACCCAGTACTTC
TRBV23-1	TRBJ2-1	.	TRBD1	CASSHRQGVSSYNEQFF	TGCGCCAGCAGTCATCGACAGGGAGTAAGCTCCTACAATGAGCAGTTCTTC
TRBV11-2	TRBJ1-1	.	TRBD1	CASSVRTGGGWTEAFF	TGTGCCAGCAGCGTCCGGACAGGGGGCGGTTGGACTGAAGCTTTCTTT
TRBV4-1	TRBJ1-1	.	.	CASSQRRQVLKAFF	TGCGCCAGCAGTCAGCGGAGACAGGTCCTTAAAGCTTTCTTT
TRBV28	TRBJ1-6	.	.	CASSLTEPGSPLHF	TGTGCCAGCAGTCTGACAGAGCCCGGATCACCCCTCCACTTT
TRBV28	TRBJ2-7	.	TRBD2	CASSRLAGAREQYF	TGTGCCAGCAGCAGACTAGCGGGAGCTAGGGAGCAGTACTTC
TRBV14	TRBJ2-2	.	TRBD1	CASSQAGGWTGELFF	TGTGCCAGCAGCCAAGCAGGGGGCTGGACCGGGGAGCTGTTTTTT
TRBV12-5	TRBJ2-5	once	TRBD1	CASGTGGETQYF	TGTGCTAGTGGGACAGGGGGAGAGACCCAGTACTTC
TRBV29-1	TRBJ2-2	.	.	CSVLAGPLANTGELFF	TGCAGCGTTTTAGCAGGGCCACTTGCGAACACCGGGGAGCTGTTTTTT
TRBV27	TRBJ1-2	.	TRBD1	CASSYRQGGGYTF	TGTGCCAGCAGTTACCGACAGGGTGGTGGCTACACCTTC
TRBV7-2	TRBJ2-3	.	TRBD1	CASSRGQGRTDTQYF	TGTGCCAGCAGCCGGGGACAGGGTAGGACAGATACGCAGTATTTT
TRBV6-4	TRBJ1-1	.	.	CASSDTPNTEAFF	TGTGCCAGCAGTGATACTCCGAACACTGAAGCTTTCTTT
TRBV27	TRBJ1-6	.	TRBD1	CASSQRQGENSPLHF	TGTGCCAGCAGCCAAAGACAGGGAGAAAATTCACCCCTCCACTTT
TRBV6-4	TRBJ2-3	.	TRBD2	CASAFGLAGVNTQYF	TGTGCCAGCGCTTTCGGGCTAGCGGGAGTAAATACGCAGTATTTT
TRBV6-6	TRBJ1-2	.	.	CASSYETGDYGYTF	TGTGCCAGCAGTTACGAGACAGGAGACTATGGCTACACCTTC
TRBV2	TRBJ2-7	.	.	CASSSQGMTYEQYF	TGTGCCAGCTCGAGTCAGGGGATGACCTACGAGCAGTACTTC
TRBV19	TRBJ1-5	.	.	CASSISWGGPNQPQHF	TGTGCCAGTAGTATTTCGTGGGGGGGGCCCAATCAGCCCCAGCATTTT
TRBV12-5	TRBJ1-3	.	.	CASGFSDGNTIYF	TGTGCTAGTGGTTTTAGCGACGGAAACACCATATATTTT
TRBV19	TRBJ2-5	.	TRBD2	CASSGRGLTETQYF	TGTGCCAGTAGTGGGAGGGGCCTCACAGAGACCCAGTACTTC
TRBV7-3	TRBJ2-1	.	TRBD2	CASSLTSGGFNEQFF	TGTGCCAGCAGCTTAACTAGCGGGGGATTCAATGAGCAGTTCTTC
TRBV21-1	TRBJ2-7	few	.	CASSKFSHEQYF	TGTGCCAGCAGCAAATTTTCTCACGAGCAGTACTTC
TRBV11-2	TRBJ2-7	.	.	CASSLVPGASHEQYF	TGTGCCAGCAGCTTAGTCCCAGGGGCAAGCCACGAGCAGTACTTC
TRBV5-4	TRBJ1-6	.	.	CASSPSSGVGGSPLHF	TGTGCCAGCAGCCCAAGTTCAGGGGTCGGAGGATCACCCCTCCACTTT
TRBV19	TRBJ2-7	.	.	CASSAAHISYEQYF	TGTGCCAGTAGTGCCGCCCACATCTCCTACGAGCAGTACTTC